This T cell receptor beta chain derives from a study of T cell responses to AZD1222 COVID-19 vaccine. On this clone itself: The antigen remains unidentified.

Study-wide findings and caveats: Only a handful of AZD1222 recipients tested seropositive at baseline.

The CDR3 contains 16 residues. The V gene's germline CDR1 is SEHNR and CDR2 FQNEAQ (reference sequence). Trimming took off 5 bases at V and 0 bases at J, with 17 bases between the two ends. Produced via immunoSEQ multiplex PCR; TCRdb's table is partial and in-frame only. The sample lists over 100,000 clones, around nine tenths occurring once. The V call is TRBV7-9, the J call TRBJ2-7; D might be TRBD2 (6 bases). The sequence came from an adult in good health. The specimen was peripheral blood, collected on day 0 of AZD1222 vaccination. CDR3 nucleotides: TGTGCCAGCAGCGGAAGGAGAACTAGCAGCTCCTACGAGCAGTACTTC. This sequence encodes CASSGRRTSSSYEQYF.